These 10 T cell receptor beta chains came from one sample sequenced in a study of metastatic and nonmetastatic thyroid tumors. Every patient was untreated before thyroid surgery. TCRdb re-processed the PCR reads through MiXCR. The data contain approximately 31,000 clones, roughly a fifth of them singletons. Sequencing was done on a sample of blood. The receptor set was obtained from a female donor with papillary thyroid cancer or a benign thyroid nodule (not recorded which). Some clones in this sample may be carry-over from other donors' samples.

This clone was recorded at least ten times. This rearrangement joins TRBV6-5 to TRBJ2-7; D not resolved. The V and J ends lost 2 bases and 3 bases respectively, with 14 bases between them. This CDR3 spans 15 amino acids. Looked up from germline, CDR1 is MNHEY and CDR2 is SVGAGI. CDR3 nucleotides: TGTGCCAGCAGTTACGCTGGCTCTGAACTCTACGAGCAGTACTTC. Its translation is CASSYAGSELYEQYF.

V and J are TRBV28 and TRBJ2-3; D gene ambiguous. The germline CDR1 and CDR2 sequences are MDHEN and SYDVKM. The CDR3 loop spans 12 amino acids. V was cut by 5 bases and J by 7 bases, with 10 bases left in between. The chain's CDR3 is CASSTVQNTQYF. The CDR3, as DNA: TGTGCCAGCAGTACAGTCCAGAATACGCAGTATTTT.

This clone was seen ten or more times. The CDR3 region is CASSILGNYGYTF. Here the CDR3 DNA reads TGTGCCAGTAGTATCTTAGGAAACTATGGCTACACCTTC. The chain has TRBV19 and TRBJ1-2; no definite D call. Germline CDR1 and CDR2: LNHDA and SQIVND (reference sequence). This CDR3 is 13 amino acids long. V was cut by 3 bases and J by 2 bases, with 7 bases left in between.

The rearrangement joins TRBV11-1 to TRBJ2-2; no clear D gene. V lost 2 bases to trimming and J lost 1 base, with 17 bases between them. This CDR3 contains 18 residues. CDR1 and CDR2 (germline): SGHAT, FQDESV (reference sequence). The DNA for the CDR3 is TGTGCCAGCAGCTTATCCCTTTTCGTACGGATGAACACCGGGGAGCTGTTTTTT. Protein: CASSLSLFVRMNTGELFF.

Relative to its sample, this clone is medium-sized. V gene TRBV6-2 or TRBV6-3 combines with J gene TRBJ2-1; 8 positions agree with TRBD2. This CDR3 spans 17 amino acids. Germline V gene sequence: CDR1 MNHEY, CDR2 SVGEGT. The J segment lost 3 bases and the V segment lost 0 bases, leaving 7 bases of the junction unmatched. CDR3 amino acids: CASSYSPTSGLYNEQFF. CDR3 in DNA: TGTGCCAGCAGTTACTCCCCAACTAGCGGCCTCTACAATGAGCAGTTCTTC.

This clone was seen ten or more times. The chain combines TRBV19 with TRBJ2-3; the D is unclear. V gave up 5 bases and J gave up 3 bases, with 15 bases separating them. The length of the CDR3 is 15 residues. Germline CDR1 LNHDA, CDR2 SQIVND (reference sequence). CDR3 nucleotides: TGTGCCAGTAGTGGTGCCCTTATGGGTACAGATACGCAGTATTTT. Translating gives CASSGALMGTDTQYF.

This clone was seen many times. A much larger clonotype is one base distant, so this may be a read error. The chain combines TRBV12-3 or TRBV12-4 with TRBJ2-5; 9 bases fit TRBD1. This CDR3 is 16 amino acids long. The CDR3 bases are TGTGCCAGCAGTACCCGGGACAGGGAATCCCAAGAGACCCGGTACTTC. Its protein is CASSTRDRESQETRYF.

This chain joins TRBV15 and TRBJ2-2; D is perhaps TRBD2 (5 bases). CDR1 and CDR2 (germline): LNHNV, YYDKDF (reference sequence). V lost 6 bases, J lost 3 bases, and 11 bases lay in between. The CDR3 consists of 14 residues. CDR3 bases: TGTGCCACCAGGGGAGACTTGGACACCGGGGAGCTGTTTTTT. Its translation is CATRGDLDTGELFF.

This clone was seen repeatedly, ten times or more. The gene calls are TRBV3-1 and TRBJ2-1, with a possible D match to TRBD1 (6 bases). Germline assignment: CDR1 LGHDT and CDR2 YNNKEL (reference sequence). V was shortened by 1 base and J by 7 bases, with 11 bases between the two germline ends. CDR3 length: 14 amino acids. CDR3 DNA: TGTGCCAGCAGCCAAGGAGGGGGTAGGAATGAGCAGTTCTTC. Amino acids: CASSQGGGRNEQFF.

This clone has at least ten counts. The chain links TRBV19 to TRBJ1-2; D might be TRBD1 (5 bases). Trimming left V 3 bases short and J 2 bases short, with 22 bases between. In germline, CDR1 is LNHDA, CDR2 SQIVND (reference sequence). The CDR3 sequence is 18 residues long. DNA for the CDR3: TGTGCCAGTAGTATTTGGTTCGTTAGTGAGGGGCCAAACTATGGCTACACCTTC. Amino acid sequence: CASSIWFVSEGPNYGYTF. The entire variable domain, with the rest obtained from reference TRBV19 and TRBJ1-2, is as follows: DGGITQSPKYLFRKEGQNVTLSCEQNLNHDAMYWYRQDPGQGLRLIYYSQIVNDFQKGDIAEGYSVSREKKESFPLTVTSAQKNPTAFYLCASSIWFVSEGPNYGYTFGSGTRLTVV.